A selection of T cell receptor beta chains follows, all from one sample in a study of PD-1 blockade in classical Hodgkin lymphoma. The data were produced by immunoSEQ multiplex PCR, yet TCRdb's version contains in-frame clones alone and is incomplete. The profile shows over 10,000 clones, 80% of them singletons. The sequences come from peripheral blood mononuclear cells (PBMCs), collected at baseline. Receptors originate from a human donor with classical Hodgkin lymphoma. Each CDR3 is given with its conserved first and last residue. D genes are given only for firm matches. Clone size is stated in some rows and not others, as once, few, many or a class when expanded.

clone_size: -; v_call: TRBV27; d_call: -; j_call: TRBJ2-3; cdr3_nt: TGTGCCAGCAGTCTAGGGTCGGTTGGGGATACGCAGTATTTT; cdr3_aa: CASSLGSVGDTQYF
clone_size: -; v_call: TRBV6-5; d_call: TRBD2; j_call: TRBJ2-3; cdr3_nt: TGTGCCAGCAGTTACCGGACTAGCGGGTCCTCTACGCAGTATTTT; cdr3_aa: CASSYRTSGSSTQYF
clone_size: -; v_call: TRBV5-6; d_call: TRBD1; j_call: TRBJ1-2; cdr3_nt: TGTGCCAGCAGCTTGGCCACAGGGGCGGGCTATGGCTACACCTTC; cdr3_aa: CASSLATGAGYGYTF
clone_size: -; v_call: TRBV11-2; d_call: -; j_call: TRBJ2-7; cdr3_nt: TGTGCCAGCAGACACTCGTTGACGCAGAACTACGAGCAGTACTTC; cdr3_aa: CASRHSLTQNYEQYF
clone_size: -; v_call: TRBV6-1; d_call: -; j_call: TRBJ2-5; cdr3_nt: TGTGCCAGCAGTGAACAGTATCCGCCAATCGCCCAGTACTTC; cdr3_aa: CASSEQYPPIAQYF
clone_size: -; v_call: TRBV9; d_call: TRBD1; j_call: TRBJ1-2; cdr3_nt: TGTGCCAGCAGCGCACGACAGGGCACCTATGGCTACACCTTC; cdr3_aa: CASSARQGTYGYTF
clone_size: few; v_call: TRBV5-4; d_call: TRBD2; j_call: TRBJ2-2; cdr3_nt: TGTGCCAGCAGCTCCCGGCGGCGGGGGGCACGGAACACCGGGGAGCTGTTTTTT; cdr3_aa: CASSSRRRGARNTGELFF
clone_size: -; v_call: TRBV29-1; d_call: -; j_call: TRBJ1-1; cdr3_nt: TGCAGCGTTGAAGACCGTGGGACAATCCCTGAAGCTTTCTTT; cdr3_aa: CSVEDRGTIPEAFF
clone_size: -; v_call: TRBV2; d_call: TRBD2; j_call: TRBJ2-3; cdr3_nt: TGTGCCAGCAGTGAAGATATCAGACCTAGCGGGAGGAGGACTCCTAGCACAGATACGCAGTATTTT; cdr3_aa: CASSEDIRPSGRRTPSTDTQYF
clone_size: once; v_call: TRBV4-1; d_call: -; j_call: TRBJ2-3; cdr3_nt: TGCGCCAGCAGCCAAACGGGGGCCGTACGTGGGACAGATACGCAGTATTTT; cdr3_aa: CASSQTGAVRGTDTQYF
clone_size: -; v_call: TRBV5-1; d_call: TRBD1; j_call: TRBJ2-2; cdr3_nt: TGCGCCAGCAGCTTGAGGGGACAGGGGAGTACGAACACCGGGGAGCTGTTTTTT; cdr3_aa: CASSLRGQGSTNTGELFF
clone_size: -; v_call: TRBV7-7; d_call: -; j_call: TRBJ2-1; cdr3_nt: TGTGCTAGCAGCTTAGCCTGCCTAGGGTCCTACAATGAGCAGTTCTTC; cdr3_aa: CASSLACLGSYNEQFF
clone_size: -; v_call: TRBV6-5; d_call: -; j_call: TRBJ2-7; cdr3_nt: TGTGCCAGCAGCCGCGGGGGCGCGGTCTACGAGCAGTACTTC; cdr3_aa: CASSRGGAVYEQYF
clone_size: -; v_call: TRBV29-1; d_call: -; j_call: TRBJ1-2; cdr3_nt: TGCAGCGTTGGTGGGAGCTATGGCTACACCTTC; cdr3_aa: CSVGGSYGYTF
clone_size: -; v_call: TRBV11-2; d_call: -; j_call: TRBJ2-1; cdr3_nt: TGTGCCAGCAGCTCCCCCCGAGGGGCCGTGCGAGGGCAGTTCTTC; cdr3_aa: CASSSPRGAVRGQFF
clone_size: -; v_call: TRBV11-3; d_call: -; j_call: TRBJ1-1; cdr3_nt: TGTGCCAGCAGCTTAGTTCCTTTGGTTGGGCCTTCTTATATCTACACTGAAGCTTTCTTT; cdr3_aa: CASSLVPLVGPSYIYTEAFF
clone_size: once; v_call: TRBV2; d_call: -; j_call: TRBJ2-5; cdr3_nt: TGTGCCAGCAGTGACCTTGCGGGTACCCACCAAGAGACCCAGTACTTC; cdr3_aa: CASSDLAGTHQETQYF
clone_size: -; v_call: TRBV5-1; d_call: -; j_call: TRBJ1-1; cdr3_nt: TGCGCCAGCAGCAAAAGACACGCCACTGAAGCTTTCTTT; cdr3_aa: CASSKRHATEAFF
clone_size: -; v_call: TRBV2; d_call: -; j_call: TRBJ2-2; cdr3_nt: TGTGCCAGCAGTGAGATAACTAGCACCACCGGGGAGCTGTTTTTT; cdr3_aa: CASSEITSTTGELFF
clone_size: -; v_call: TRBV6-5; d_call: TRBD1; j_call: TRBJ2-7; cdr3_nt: TGTGCCAGCAGCCCCGGGACAGGGGGCAGGGACGAGCAGTACTTC; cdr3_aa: CASSPGTGGRDEQYF
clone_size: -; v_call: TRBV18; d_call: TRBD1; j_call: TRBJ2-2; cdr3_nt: TGTGCCAGCTCACGAAGGCAGGGGGATACGGAGCTGTTTTTT; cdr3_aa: CASSRRQGDTELFF
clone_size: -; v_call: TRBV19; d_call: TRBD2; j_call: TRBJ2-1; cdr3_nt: TGTGCCAGTAGTACCACTGGCGGGAGGTGGTACAATGAGCAGTTCTTC; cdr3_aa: CASSTTGGRWYNEQFF
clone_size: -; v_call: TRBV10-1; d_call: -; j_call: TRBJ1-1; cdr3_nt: TGCGCCAGCAGCGGCTGGACCGCGGAAGCTTTCTTT; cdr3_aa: CASSGWTAEAFF
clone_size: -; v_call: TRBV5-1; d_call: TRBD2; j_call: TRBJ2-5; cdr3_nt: TGCGCCAGCAGCGCCACTAGCGGGAACCCCCAAGAGACCCAGTACTTC; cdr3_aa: CASSATSGNPQETQYF
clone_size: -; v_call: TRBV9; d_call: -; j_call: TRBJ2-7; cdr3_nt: TGTGCCAGCAGCGTAGGTAGCGGAGCATCCTACGAGCAGTACTTC; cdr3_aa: CASSVGSGASYEQYF
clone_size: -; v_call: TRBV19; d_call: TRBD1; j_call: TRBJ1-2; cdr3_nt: TGTGCCAGTAGTACACCAGGGGGAGCCTATGGCTACACCTTC; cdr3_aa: CASSTPGGAYGYTF
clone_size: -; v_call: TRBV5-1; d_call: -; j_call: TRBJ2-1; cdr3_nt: TGCGCCAGCAGCTTTGCCGGATACAATGAGCAGTTCTTC; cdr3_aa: CASSFAGYNEQFF
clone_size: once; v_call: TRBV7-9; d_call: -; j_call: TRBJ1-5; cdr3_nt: TGTGCCAGCAGCTTGACCTCAAATCAGCCCCAGCATTTT; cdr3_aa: CASSLTSNQPQHF
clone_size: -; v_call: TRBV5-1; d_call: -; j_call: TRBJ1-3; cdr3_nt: TGCGCCAGCAGCTTGGACGGCAGCTACTCTGGAAACACTATATATTTT; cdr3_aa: CASSLDGSYSGNTIYF
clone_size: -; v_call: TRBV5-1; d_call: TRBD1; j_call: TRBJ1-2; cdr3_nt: TGCGCCAGCAGCGTGGATTCCCGACAGGGGACGTATGGCTACACCTTC; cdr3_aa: CASSVDSRQGTYGYTF
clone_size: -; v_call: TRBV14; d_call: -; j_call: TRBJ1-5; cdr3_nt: TGTGCCAGCAGCCAAACAGGGTTTCAGCCCCAGCATTTT; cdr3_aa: CASSQTGFQPQHF
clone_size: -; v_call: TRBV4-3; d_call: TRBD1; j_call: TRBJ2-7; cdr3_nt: TGCGCCAGCAGCCTCGACAGGGAGCCCTACGAGCAGTACTTC; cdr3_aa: CASSLDREPYEQYF